A selection of T cell receptor beta chains follows, all from one sample in a study of post-analysis software for immune sequencing data. TCRdb analysed the PCR reads with MiXCR anew, one entry per CDR3 protein. In the table there are approximately 440,000 distinct CDR3 sequences, less than 45% of which are singletons. The specimen was blood. Every receptor here comes from a girl aged 10 to 17 with multiple sclerosis. Each CDR3 is given with its conserved first and last residue. The D gene is left open where the match is weak. Size is omitted from some rows. Given values are once, few, many or a class for expanded clones.

size: .; V: TRBV5-1; D: .; J: TRBJ1-2; CDR3: CASGPSEPGYTF; DNA: TGCGCCAGCGGACCTTCTGAGCCCGGCTACACCTTC
size: .; V: TRBV4-2; D: TRBD2; J: TRBJ2-1; CDR3: CASSQDAPGGGKEQFF; DNA: TGTGCCAGCAGCCAAGATGCGCCGGGGGGAGGCAAAGAGCAGTTCTTC
size: once; V: TRBV29-1; D: .; J: TRBJ1-1; CDR3: CSVELRDGNTEAFF; DNA: TGCAGCGTCGAATTAAGGGACGGGAACACTGAAGCTTTCTTT
size: .; V: TRBV20-1; D: TRBD1; J: TRBJ2-7; CDR3: CSARLGQGYEQYF; DNA: TGCAGTGCTAGATTGGGACAGGGCTACGAGCAGTACTTC
size: .; V: TRBV15; D: TRBD2; J: TRBJ2-4; CDR3: CATSSQGTSGDKNIQYF; DNA: TGTGCCACCAGCAGCCAAGGGACTAGCGGAGATAAAAACATTCAGTACTTC
size: .; V: TRBV20-1; D: .; J: TRBJ2-7; CDR3: CSARDLVGFDEQYF; DNA: TGCAGTGCTAGAGATCTTGTGGGCTTCGACGAGCAGTACTTC
size: few; V: TRBV6-1; D: .; J: TRBJ1-2; CDR3: CANEDGQGPLGGYTF; DNA: TGTGCCAACGAAGACGGACAAGGGCCTCTTGGTGGCTACACCTTC
size: .; V: TRBV28; D: .; J: TRBJ1-1; CDR3: CASSWGYFNRRNTEAFF; DNA: TGTGCCAGCAGTTGGGGATACTTTAACAGGCGTAACACTGAAGCTTTCTTT
size: few; V: TRBV7-2; D: .; J: TRBJ2-7; CDR3: CASSYYDPLNSYEQYF; DNA: TGTGCCAGCAGCTATTACGACCCACTGAACTCCTACGAGCAGTACTTC
size: few; V: TRBV5-6; D: .; J: TRBJ2-1; CDR3: CASSHGRLTYNEQFF; DNA: TGTGCCAGCAGCCACGGCAGGCTCACTTACAATGAGCAGTTCTTC
size: .; V: TRBV20-1; D: .; J: TRBJ1-1; CDR3: CSARADPRRTEAFF; DNA: TGCAGTGCTAGAGCGGACCCCCGGCGGACTGAAGCTTTCTTT
size: .; V: TRBV29-1; D: .; J: TRBJ2-6; CDR3: CSVEDRGQGSGANVLTF; DNA: TGCAGCGTTGAAGATCGAGGGCAGGGGTCTGGGGCCAACGTCCTGACTTTC
size: few; V: TRBV6-1; D: TRBD1; J: TRBJ2-6; CDR3: CAGGRDRPLYSGANVRTF; DNA: TGTGCCGGTGGACGGGACAGGCCTCTTTACTCTGGGGCCAACGTCCGGACTTTC
size: .; V: TRBV28; D: .; J: TRBJ2-7; CDR3: CASSLGGGDVYNEQYF; DNA: TGTGCCAGCAGTTTAGGAGGGGGGGATGTCTACAATGAGCAGTACTTC
size: .; V: TRBV2; D: TRBD2; J: TRBJ2-3; CDR3: CASRSGTRAPDTQYF; DNA: TGTGCCAGCAGATCCGGGACTAGAGCCCCAGATACGCAGTATTTT
size: .; V: TRBV7-9; D: .; J: TRBJ2-4; CDR3: CASSLLGDIQYF; DNA: TGTGCCAGCAGCTTACTGGGGGACATTCAGTACTTC
size: few; V: TRBV6-6; D: .; J: TRBJ1-2; CDR3: CASSYPGERRGYTF; DNA: TGTGCCAGCAGTTACCCCGGAGAGCGGCGAGGCTACACCTTC